This note documents a single T cell receptor beta chain sequence. Its antigen remains unidentified. The sample originates from a study of identical twins. TCRdb re-called the 5' RACE reads with MiXCR, one entry per CDR3 protein. The sample has about 240,000 distinct CDR3 sequences, 6% to 8% seen once. The CDR3 totals 13 residues. CDR1 MDHEN and CDR2 SYDVKM come from the germline V gene. Trimming took 6 bases from V and 3 from J; bases not matched to a gene: 4. Overall study results and limits: Low generation probability was overrepresented in out-of-frame alpha sequences shared by twins. Cross-sectional statistical analysis was relied on for the conclusions, without the same donors being followed.

This sample was also put to use in a study of yellow fever vaccine responses in identical twins.

The chain carries TRBV28 and TRBJ2-7; 8 bases are a match to TRBD2. The source material was CD8+ T cells sorted from blood. The sequence came from a woman younger than 35 in good health. This chain's CDR3 is CASSQSGSYEQYF. DNA for the CDR3: TGTGCCAGCAGCCAAAGCGGGAGCTACGAGCAGTACTTC.